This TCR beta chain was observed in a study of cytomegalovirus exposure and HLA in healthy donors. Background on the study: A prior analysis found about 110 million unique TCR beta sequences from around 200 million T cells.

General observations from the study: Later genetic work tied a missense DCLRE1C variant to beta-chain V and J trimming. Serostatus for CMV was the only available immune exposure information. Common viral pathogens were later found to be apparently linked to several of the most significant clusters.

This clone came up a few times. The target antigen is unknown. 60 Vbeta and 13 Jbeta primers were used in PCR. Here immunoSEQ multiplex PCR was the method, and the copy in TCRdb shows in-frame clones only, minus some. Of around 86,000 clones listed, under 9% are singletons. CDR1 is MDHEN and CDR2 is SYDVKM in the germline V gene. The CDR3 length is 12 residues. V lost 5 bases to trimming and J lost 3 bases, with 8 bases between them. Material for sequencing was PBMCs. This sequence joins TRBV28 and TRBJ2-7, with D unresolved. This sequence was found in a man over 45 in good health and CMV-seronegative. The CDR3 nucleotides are TGTGCCAGCAGTAAGCCTGGCTACGAGCAGTACTTC. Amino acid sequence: CASSKPGYEQYF.